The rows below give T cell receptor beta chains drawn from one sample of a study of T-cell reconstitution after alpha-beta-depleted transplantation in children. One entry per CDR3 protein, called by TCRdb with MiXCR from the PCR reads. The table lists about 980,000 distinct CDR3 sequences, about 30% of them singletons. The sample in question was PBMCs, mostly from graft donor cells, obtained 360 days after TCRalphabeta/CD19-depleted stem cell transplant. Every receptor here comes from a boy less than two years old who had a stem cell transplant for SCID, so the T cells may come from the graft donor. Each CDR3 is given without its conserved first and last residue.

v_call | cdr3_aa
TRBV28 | ASIAARGLPNEQF
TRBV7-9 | ASRTTSETQY
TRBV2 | ASSVQTYELF
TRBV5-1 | ASSLGQGATNTEAF
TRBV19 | ASSRRTGSGGAYEQY
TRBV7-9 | ASSLGARQDLNQPQH
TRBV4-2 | ASSQVSSDRAF
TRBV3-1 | ASSHRLAGRHEQF
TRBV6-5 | ASSFHPTSGYNEQF
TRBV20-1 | SASNRDETQY
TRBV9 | ASGRGVDYEQY
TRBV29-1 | SADIQETQY
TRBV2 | ASSPLGGAGRLF
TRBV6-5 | ASSYDRLNTGELF
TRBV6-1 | ASTIGQGTTEAF
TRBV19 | ASSIGLLTADTQY
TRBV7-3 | ASSLSGTSGFNEQF
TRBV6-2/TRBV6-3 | ASSYGSSYNEQF
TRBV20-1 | SARDSGGYEQY
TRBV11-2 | ASDPTGARVNEQF
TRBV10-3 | AISGRGTDTQY
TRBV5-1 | ASSLYGDPYEQY
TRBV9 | ASSVDWRGEQY
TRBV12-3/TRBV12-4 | ASSRRTGEDIQY
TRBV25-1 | ASFGGQGASPEAF
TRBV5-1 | ASSTAPSGGDGEQF
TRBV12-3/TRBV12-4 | ASSLWGRETQY
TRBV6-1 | ASRPGQIYGYT
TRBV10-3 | AISAVSGVSMNTEAF
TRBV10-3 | AISDTGTANYGYT
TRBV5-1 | ASGDSGPMNTEAF
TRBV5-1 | ASSLSPGEWETQY
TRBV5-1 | ATNPGGPAGDEQY
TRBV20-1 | SAGTGRNPLYGYT
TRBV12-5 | ASGFGQGGQPQH
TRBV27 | ASSLEGSYSYEQY
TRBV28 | ATTPQGLAAF
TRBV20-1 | SAPRGFSNTEAF
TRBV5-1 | ASSSGRPINYGYT
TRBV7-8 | ASSLARLGAGADYEQY
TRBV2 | ASSPKTSGYNEQF
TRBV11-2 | ASSLVRVQETQY
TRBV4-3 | ASSTSPGQGAGATNEKLF
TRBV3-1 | ASSRWDRGRTTNTEQF
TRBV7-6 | ASSFQGNEQY
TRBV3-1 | ASSQDTPSGDTQY
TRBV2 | ASRRSEGETQY
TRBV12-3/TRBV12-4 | ASSPRSLGDTEAF
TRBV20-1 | SARAGTVGYSNQPQH
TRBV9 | ASSVNDDRVHEQY
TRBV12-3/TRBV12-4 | ASSSPGPSNEQF